This TCR beta chain was documented in a study of beta chain features in type 1 diabetes. Across the study: When patients were set against healthy donors, age, gender and cell yields were similar.

CD4+ naive, central memory, regulatory and stem cell-like memory cells were sorted via CD45RO/CCR7/CD25/CD127/CD95/CD27. The entirety of the isolated RNA underwent reverse transcription, so expressed TCRB transcripts were sequenced. Some clones are missing from TCRdb's copy, which holds only in-frame ones; the method was immunoSEQ multiplex PCR. The repertoire holds around 340,000 clones, with about 18% as singletons. Sequencing was carried out using naive CD4+ T cells from blood. The sequence came from a woman under 30 in good health.

The CDR3 is CASSHSGRVNEQFF. The CDR3 DNA reads as TGCGCCAGCAGTCATAGCGGGAGGGTCAATGAGCAGTTCTTC. The chain has TRBV10-2 and TRBJ2-1; the match to TRBD2 covers 11 bases. CDR1 WSHSY and CDR2 SAAADI come from the germline V gene. The CDR3 spans 14 residues. Trimming at V came to 5 bases and at J to 6 bases, leaving 3 bases not matched to a gene.